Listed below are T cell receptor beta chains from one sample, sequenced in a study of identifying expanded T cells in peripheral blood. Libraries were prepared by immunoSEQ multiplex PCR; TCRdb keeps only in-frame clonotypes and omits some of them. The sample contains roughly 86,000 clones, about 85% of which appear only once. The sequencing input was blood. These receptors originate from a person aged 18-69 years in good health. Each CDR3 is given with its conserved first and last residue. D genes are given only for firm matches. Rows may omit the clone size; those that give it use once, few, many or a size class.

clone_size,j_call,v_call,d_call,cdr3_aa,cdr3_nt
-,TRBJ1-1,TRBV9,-,CASSPSLRTEAFF,TGTGCCAGCAGCCCATCATTGCGGACTGAAGCTTTCTTT
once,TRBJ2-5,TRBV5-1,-,CASSLTSPQETQYF,TGCGCCAGCAGCTTGACCTCGCCCCAAGAGACCCAGTACTTC
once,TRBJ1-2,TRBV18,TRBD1,CASSADRDHGYTF,TGTGCCAGCTCTGCGGACAGGGACCATGGCTACACCTTC
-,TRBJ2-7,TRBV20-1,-,CSAKGTYEQYF,TGCAGTGCTAAAGGGACCTACGAGCAGTACTTC
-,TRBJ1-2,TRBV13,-,CASSLRGGSYGYTF,TGTGCCAGCAGCTTAAGAGGCGGGTCGTATGGCTACACCTTC
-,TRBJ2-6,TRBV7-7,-,CASAGGNSGANVLTF,TGTGCCAGCGCCGGCGGGAATTCTGGGGCCAACGTCCTGACTTTC
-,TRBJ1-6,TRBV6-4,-,CASSDDYGSNSPLHF,TGTGCCAGCAGTGACGACTATGGGAGCAATTCACCCCTCCACTTT
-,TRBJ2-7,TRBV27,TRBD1,CASSLYRGDYEQYF,TGTGCCAGCAGTCTCTACAGGGGGGACTACGAGCAGTACTTC
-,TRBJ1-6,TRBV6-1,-,CASRRGNSPLHF,TGTGCCAGCAGGAGGGGGAATTCACCCCTCCACTTT
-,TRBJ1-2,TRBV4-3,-,CASSQEQWAGYTF,TGCGCCAGCAGCCAAGAACAGTGGGCGGGCTACACCTTC
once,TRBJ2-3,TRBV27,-,CASSPRSGAITDTQYF,TGTGCCAGCAGTCCCCGTTCGGGGGCGATCACAGATACGCAGTATTTT
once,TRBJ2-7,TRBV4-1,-,CASSQVGGSEQYF,TGCGCCAGCAGCCAAGTGGGTGGCTCTGAGCAGTACTTC
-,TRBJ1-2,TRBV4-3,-,CASSPGPMDGYTF,TGCGCCAGCAGCCCCGGGCCGATGGATGGCTACACCTTC
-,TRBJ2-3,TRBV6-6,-,CASRPTGGTDTQYF,TGTGCCAGCAGACCGACGGGGGGCACAGATACGCAGTATTTT
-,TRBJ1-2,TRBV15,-,CATSLPATPGGDYGYTF,TGTGCCACCAGCCTGCCGGCCACACCTGGGGGGGACTATGGCTACACCTTC
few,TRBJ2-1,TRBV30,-,CAWSPSRLGGVYNEQFF,TGTGCCTGGAGTCCATCCCGCCTTGGCGGGGTCTACAATGAGCAGTTCTTC
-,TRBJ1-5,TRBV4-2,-,CASSQDRGRGGQPQHF,TGTGCCAGCAGCCAAGATAGAGGCAGGGGAGGACAGCCCCAGCATTTT
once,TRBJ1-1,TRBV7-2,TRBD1,CASRAGQLNTEAFF,TGTGCCAGCAGGGCGGGACAGTTGAACACTGAAGCTTTCTTT
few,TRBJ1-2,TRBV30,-,CAWSPLLGGYTF,TGTGCCTGGAGTCCCCTCTTGGGTGGCTACACCTTC
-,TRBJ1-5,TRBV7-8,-,CASSLVVGEGGSPQHF,TGTGCCAGCAGCTTAGTTGTGGGGGAGGGGGGATCGCCCCAGCATTTT
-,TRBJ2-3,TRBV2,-,CASSDGIDPETDTQYF,TGTGCCAGCAGTGATGGAATAGACCCTGAGACAGATACGCAGTATTTT
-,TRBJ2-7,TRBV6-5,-,CASRRHVTAYEQYF,TGTGCCAGCAGGCGACATGTAACGGCCTACGAGCAGTACTTC
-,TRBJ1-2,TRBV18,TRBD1,CASSPRDSSITNYGYTF,TGTGCCAGCTCACCGCGGGACAGTAGTATTACTAACTATGGCTACACCTTC
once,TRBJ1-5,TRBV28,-,CASTSPRHPNQPQHF,TGTGCCAGCACTTCCCCGAGACATCCTAATCAGCCCCAGCATTTT
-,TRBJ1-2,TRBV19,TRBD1,CASEKGRGQNYGYTF,TGTGCCAGTGAGAAAGGCAGGGGGCAAAACTATGGCTACACCTTC
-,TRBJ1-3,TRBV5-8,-,CASSLAHSGNTIYF,TGTGCCAGCAGCTTGGCCCACTCTGGAAACACCATATATTTT
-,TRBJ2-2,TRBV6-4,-,CASSVGANTGELFF,TGTGCCAGCAGTGTCGGAGCGAACACCGGGGAGCTGTTTTTT
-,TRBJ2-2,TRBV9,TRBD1,CASSPKRGQGVTGELFF,TGTGCCAGCAGCCCAAAGAGGGGACAGGGTGTAACCGGGGAGCTGTTTTTT
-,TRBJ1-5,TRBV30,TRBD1,CAWSLGTGSQPQHF,TGTGCCTGGAGTCTAGGGACAGGGAGTCAGCCCCAGCATTTT
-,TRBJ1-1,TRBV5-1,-,CASSLGDMNTEAFF,TGCGCCAGCAGCTTGGGGGACATGAACACTGAAGCTTTCTTT
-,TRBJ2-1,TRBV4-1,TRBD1,CASSQGQQGSSYNEQFF,TGCGCCAGCAGCCAAGGCCAACAGGGGAGCTCCTACAATGAGCAGTTCTTC
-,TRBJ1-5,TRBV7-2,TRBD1,CASSPGGGFGPQHF,TGTGCCAGCAGCCCAGGGGGAGGCTTCGGGCCCCAGCATTTT
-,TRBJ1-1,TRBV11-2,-,CASSLSRTSEAFF,TGTGCCAGCAGCTTAAGCAGGACCTCTGAAGCTTTCTTT
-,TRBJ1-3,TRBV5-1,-,CASSAGVPGNTIYF,TGCGCCAGCAGCGCAGGGGTACCTGGAAACACCATATATTTT
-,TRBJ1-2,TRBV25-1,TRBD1,CASRRTGGSLTF,TGTGCCAGCAGGAGGACAGGGGGATCTTTGACCTTC
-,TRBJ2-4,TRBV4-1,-,CASSPVGRMLAKNIQYF,TGCGCCAGCAGCCCGGTAGGACGGATGCTAGCCAAAAACATTCAGTACTTC
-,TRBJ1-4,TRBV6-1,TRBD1,CASSEGQGVEKLFF,TGTGCCAGCAGTGAAGGACAGGGGGTTGAAAAACTGTTTTTT
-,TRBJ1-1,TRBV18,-,CASSLRTPKTEAFF,TGTGCCAGCTCACTTCGGACCCCGAAAACTGAAGCTTTCTTT
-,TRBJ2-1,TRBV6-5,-,CASSYAGSSYNEQFF,TGTGCCAGCAGTTACGCGGGGAGCTCCTACAATGAGCAGTTCTTC
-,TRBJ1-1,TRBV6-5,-,CASRQRGGTEAFF,TGTGCCAGCAGACAACGAGGGGGCACTGAAGCTTTCTTT
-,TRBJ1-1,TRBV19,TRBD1,CASSILRGDRDTEAFF,TGTGCCAGTAGTATTCTCCGCGGGGACAGGGACACTGAAGCTTTCTTT
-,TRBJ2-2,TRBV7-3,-,CASSSTGTGELFF,TGTGCCAGCAGCTCCACAGGAACCGGGGAGCTGTTTTTT
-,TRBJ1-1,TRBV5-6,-,CASSLRGAGGEAFF,TGTGCCAGCAGCTTGCGAGGGGCCGGTGGTGAAGCTTTCTTT